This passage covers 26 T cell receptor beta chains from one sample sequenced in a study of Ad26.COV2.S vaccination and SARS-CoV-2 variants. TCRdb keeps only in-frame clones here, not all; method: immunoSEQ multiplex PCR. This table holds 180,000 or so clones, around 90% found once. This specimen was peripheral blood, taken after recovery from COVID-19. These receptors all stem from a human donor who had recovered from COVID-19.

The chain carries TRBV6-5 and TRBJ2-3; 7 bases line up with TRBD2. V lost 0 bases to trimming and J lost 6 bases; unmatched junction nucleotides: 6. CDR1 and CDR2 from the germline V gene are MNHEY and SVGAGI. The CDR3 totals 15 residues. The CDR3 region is CASSYSGTTKDTQYF. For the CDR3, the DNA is TGTGCCAGCAGTTACTCTGGGACTACAAAGGATACGCAGTATTTT.

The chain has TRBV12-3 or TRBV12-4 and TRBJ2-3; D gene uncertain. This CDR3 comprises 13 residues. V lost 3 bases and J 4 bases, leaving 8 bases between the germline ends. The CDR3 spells CASSLGRPDTQYF. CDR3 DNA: TGTGCCAGCAGTTTGGGTAGGCCAGATACGCAGTATTTT.

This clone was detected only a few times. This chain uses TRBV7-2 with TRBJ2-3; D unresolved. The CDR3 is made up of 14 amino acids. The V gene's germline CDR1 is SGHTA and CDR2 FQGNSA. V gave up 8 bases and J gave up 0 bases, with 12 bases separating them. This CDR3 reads CASGASPSTDTQYF. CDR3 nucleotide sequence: TGTGCCAGCGGTGCCTCACCCAGCACAGATACGCAGTATTTT. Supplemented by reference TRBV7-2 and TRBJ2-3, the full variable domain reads GAGVSQSPSNKVTEKGKDVELRCDPISGHTALYWYRQSLGQGLEFLIYFQGNSAPDKSGLPSDRFSAERTGGSVSTLTIQRTQQEDSAVYLCASGASPSTDTQYFGPGTRLTVL.

The CDR3 sequence is CASSDGLAGLQQETQYF. The CDR3 nucleotides read TGTGCCAGCAGCGATGGACTAGCGGGGCTTCAACAAGAGACCCAGTACTTC. J is TRBJ2-5 and V is TRBV9; the match to TRBD2 covers 12 bases. The germline gives CDR1 SGDLS, CDR2 YYNGEE. The CDR3 is 17 residues long. V shed 3 bases and J 2 bases; nucleotides not matched to a gene: 8.

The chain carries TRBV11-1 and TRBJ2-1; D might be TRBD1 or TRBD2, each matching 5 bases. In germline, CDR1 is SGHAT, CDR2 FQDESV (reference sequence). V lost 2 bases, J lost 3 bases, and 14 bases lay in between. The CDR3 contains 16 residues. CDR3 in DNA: TGTGCCAGCAGCTTACACGAGGGGATCGTCTACAATGAGCAGTTCTTC. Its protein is CASSLHEGIVYNEQFF.

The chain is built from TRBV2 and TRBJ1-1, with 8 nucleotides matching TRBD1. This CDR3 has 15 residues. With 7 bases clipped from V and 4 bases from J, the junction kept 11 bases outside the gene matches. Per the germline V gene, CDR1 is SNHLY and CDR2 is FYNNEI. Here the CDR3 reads CASKWQGAGGTEAFF. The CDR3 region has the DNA TGTGCCAGCAAGTGGCAGGGGGCTGGGGGCACTGAAGCTTTCTTT.

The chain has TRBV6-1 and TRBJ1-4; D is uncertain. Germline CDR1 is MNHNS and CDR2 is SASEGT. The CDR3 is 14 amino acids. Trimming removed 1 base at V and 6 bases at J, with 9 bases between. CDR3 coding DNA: TGTGCCAGCAGTGAAGGGACCGCCTATGAAAAACTGTTTTTT. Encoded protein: CASSEGTAYEKLFF.

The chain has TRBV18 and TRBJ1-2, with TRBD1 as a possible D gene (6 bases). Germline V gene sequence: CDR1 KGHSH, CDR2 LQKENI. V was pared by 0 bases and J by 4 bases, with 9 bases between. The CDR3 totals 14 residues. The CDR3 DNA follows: TGTGCCAGCTCACCACCGACAGGCAGCTATGGCTACACCTTC. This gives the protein CASSPPTGSYGYTF.

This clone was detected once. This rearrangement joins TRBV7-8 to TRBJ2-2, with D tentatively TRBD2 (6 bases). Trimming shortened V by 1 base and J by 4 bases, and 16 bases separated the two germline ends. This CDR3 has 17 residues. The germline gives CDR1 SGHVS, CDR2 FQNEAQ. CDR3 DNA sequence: TGTGCCAGCAGCTTAGGGATCGGGGGACCCTCCACCGGGGAGCTGTTTTTT. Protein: CASSLGIGGPSTGELFF.

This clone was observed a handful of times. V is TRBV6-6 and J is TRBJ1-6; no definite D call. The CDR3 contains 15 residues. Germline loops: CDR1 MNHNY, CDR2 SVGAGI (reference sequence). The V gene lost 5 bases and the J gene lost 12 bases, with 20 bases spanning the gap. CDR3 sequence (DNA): TGTGCCAGCAGTCAGTCGTATTCCATAGGTGAACCCCTCCACTTT. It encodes CASSQSYSIGEPLHF.

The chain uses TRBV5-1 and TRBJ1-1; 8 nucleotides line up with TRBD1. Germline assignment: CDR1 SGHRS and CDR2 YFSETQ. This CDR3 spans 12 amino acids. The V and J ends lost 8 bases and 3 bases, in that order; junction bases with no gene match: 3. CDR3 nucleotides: TGCGCCAGTTCGACAGGGGACACTGAAGCTTTCTTT. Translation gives CASSTGDTEAFF.

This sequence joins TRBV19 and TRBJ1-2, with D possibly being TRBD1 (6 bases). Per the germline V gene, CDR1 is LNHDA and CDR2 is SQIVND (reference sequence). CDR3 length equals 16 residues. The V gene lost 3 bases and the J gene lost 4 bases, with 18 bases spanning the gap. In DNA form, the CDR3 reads TGTGCCAGTAGTATCGACGCAGGGGTTCTTGGCTATGGCTACACCTTC. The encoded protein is CASSIDAGVLGYGYTF.

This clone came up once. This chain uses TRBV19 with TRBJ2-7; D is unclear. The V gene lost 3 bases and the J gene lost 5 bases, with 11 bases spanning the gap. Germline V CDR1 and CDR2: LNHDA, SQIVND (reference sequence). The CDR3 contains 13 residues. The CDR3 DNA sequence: TGTGCCAGTAGTATGGGTGGAGCACACGAGCAGTACTTC. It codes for CASSMGGAHEQYF.

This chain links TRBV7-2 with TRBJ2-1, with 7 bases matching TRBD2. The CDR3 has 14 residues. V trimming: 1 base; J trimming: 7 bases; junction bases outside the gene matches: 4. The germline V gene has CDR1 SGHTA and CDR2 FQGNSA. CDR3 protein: CASSLDSSGNEQFF. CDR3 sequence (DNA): TGTGCCAGCAGCTTAGATTCTAGCGGAAATGAGCAGTTCTTC.

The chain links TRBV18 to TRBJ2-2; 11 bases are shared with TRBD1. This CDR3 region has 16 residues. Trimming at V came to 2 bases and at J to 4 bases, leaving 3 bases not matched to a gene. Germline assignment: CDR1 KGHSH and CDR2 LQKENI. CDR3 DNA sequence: TGTGCCAGCTCACCAGGACAGGGGGCCGGCACCGGGGAGCTGTTTTTT. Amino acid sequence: CASSPGQGAGTGELFF.

The CDR3 coding sequence is TGTGCCAGCATCCCCATAGCGGGAGGATTGGGTGAGCAGTTCTTC. Its translation: CASIPIAGGLGEQFF. This chain links TRBV6-5 with TRBJ2-1; 10 bases fit TRBD2. The CDR3 is 15 residues long. CDR1 and CDR2 from the germline V gene are MNHEY and SVGAGI. The junction had 12 bases not matched to a gene; V was cut back by 7 bases and J by 9 bases.

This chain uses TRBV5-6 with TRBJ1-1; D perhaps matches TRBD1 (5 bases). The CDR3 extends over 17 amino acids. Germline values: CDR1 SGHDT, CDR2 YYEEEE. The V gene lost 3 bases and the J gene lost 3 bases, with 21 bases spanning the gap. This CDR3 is CASSSGVLFMGDTEAFF. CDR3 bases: TGTGCCAGCAGCTCTGGTGTGCTTTTTATGGGGGACACTGAAGCTTTCTTT.

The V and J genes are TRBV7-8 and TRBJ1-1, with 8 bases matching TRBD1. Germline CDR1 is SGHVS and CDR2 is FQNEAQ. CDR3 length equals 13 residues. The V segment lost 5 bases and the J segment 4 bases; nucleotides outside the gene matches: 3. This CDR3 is CASSRGQGTEAFF. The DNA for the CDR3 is TGTGCCAGCAGCCGCGGACAGGGCACTGAAGCTTTCTTT.

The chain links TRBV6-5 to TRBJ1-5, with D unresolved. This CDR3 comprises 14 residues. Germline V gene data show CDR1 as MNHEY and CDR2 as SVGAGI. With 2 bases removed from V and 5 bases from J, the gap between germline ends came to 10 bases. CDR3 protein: CASSYAEGDQPQHF. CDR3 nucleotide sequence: TGTGCCAGCAGTTACGCGGAGGGCGATCAGCCCCAGCATTTT.

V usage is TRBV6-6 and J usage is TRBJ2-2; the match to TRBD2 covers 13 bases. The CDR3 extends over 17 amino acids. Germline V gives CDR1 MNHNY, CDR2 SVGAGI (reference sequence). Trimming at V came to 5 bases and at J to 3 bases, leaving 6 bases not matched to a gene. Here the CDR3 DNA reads TGTGCCAGCAGTCGACTAGCGGGGGGCCGGGACACCGGGGAGCTGTTTTTT. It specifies CASSRLAGGRDTGELFF.

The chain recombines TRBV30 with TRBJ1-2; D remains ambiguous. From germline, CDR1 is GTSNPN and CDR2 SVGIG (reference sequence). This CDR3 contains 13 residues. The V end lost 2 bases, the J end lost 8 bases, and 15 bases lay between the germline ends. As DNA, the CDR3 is TGTGCCTGGAGTCGAAAGTCGCCGGGGGGCTACACCTTC. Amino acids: CAWSRKSPGGYTF.

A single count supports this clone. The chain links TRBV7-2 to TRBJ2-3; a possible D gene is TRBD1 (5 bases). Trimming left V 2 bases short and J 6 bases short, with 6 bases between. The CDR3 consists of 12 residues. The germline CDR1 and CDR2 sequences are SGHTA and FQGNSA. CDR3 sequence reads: CASSLKGDTQYF. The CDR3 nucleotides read TGTGCCAGCAGCTTAAAGGGGGATACGCAGTATTTT.

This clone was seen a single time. For the CDR3, the DNA is TGTGCTAGTGGGTTTCAGCCCGCCTATATCGCTTTCTTT. It yields the protein CASGFQPAYIAFF. This chain joins TRBV12-5 and TRBJ1-1; D not certain. Germline V gene data show CDR1 as LGHNT and CDR2 as FRNRAP. Trimming took off 6 bases at V and 11 bases at J, with 19 bases between the two ends. This CDR3 region has 13 residues.

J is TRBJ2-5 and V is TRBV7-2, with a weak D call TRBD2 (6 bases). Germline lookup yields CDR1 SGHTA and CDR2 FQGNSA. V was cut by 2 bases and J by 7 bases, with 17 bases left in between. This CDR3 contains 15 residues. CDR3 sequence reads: CASSLRDFQLGTQYF. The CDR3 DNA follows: TGTGCCAGCAGCTTACGGGACTTCCAATTAGGGACCCAGTACTTC.

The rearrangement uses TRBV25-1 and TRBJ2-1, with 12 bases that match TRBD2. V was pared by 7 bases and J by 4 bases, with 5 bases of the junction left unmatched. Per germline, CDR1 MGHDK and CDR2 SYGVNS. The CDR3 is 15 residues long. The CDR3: CASTSSGGGYNEQFF. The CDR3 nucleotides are TGTGCCAGCACCTCTAGCGGGGGGGGGTACAATGAGCAGTTCTTC. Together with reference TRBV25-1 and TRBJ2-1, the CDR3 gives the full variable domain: EADIYQTPRYLVIGTGKKITLECSQTMGHDKMYWYQQDPGMELHLIHYSYGVNSTEKGDLSSESTVSRIRTEHFPLTLESARPSHTSQYLCASTSSGGGYNEQFFGPGTRLTVL.

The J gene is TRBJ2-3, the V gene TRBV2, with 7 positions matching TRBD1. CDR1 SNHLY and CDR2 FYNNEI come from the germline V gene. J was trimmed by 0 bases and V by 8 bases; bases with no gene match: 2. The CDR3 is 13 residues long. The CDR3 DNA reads TGTGCCAGCCTGGGACAGAGCACAGATACGCAGTATTTT. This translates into CASLGQSTDTQYF.